One sample yielded the 8 T cell receptor beta chains listed below, sequenced in a study of T cell responses to AZD1222 COVID-19 vaccine. Some clones are missing from TCRdb's copy, which holds only in-frame ones; the method was immunoSEQ multiplex PCR. The data hold tens of thousands of clones, with more than 85% observed a single time. Material: peripheral blood, obtained 28 days after the second AZD1222 dose. Receptors originate from an adult who received the AZD1222 COVID-19 vaccine.

The gene calls are TRBV5-1 and TRBJ2-7, with TRBD2 matching 15 bases. CDR3 length: 16 amino acids. J gave up 3 bases and V 5 bases, and 6 bases lay outside the gene matches. Germline CDR1 is SGHRS and CDR2 is YFSETQ. In DNA form, the CDR3 reads TGCGCCAGCAGTCGCGGACTAGCGGGAGGGTTCTACGAGCAGTACTTC. Its translation: CASSRGLAGGFYEQYF.

The chain employs TRBV7-6 and TRBJ1-3; TRBD1 might be the D (5 bases). Germline CDR1 and CDR2: SGHVS and FNYEAQ. This CDR3 has 16 amino acids. Trimming cost V 6 bases and J 0 bases, with 15 bases left between them. CDR3 sequence: CASSLTTGASGNTIYF. Here the CDR3 DNA reads TGTGCCAGCAGTCTAACCACAGGAGCCTCTGGAAACACCATATATTTT.

V gene TRBV4-2 combines with J gene TRBJ2-1, with D perhaps matching TRBD2 (7 bases). Germline values: CDR1 LGHNA, CDR2 YNFKEQ. V gave up 1 base and J gave up 0 bases, with 10 bases separating them. The CDR3 sequence is 16 residues long. Here the CDR3 reads CASSQGRGGSYNEQFF. The CDR3 bases are TGTGCCAGCAGCCAAGGGAGGGGGGGCTCCTACAATGAGCAGTTCTTC.

This clone was counted only a few times. This chain joins TRBV10-3 and TRBJ2-5; either TRBD1 or TRBD2 may supply D (5 bases each). The CDR3 runs to 13 residues. V shed 3 bases and J shed 5 bases, with 10 bases lying between them. The germline V gene encodes CDR1 ENHRY and CDR2 SYGVKD. CDR3 sequence: CAISDGWGETQYF. CDR3 DNA: TGTGCCATCAGTGACGGGTGGGGGGAGACCCAGTACTTC.

This clone showed up just a few times. The chain links TRBV15 to TRBJ2-7; TRBD2 aligns across 7 bases. CDR1 and CDR2 from the germline V gene are LNHNV and YYDKDF (reference sequence). V shed 3 bases and J 4 bases; nucleotides not matched to a gene: 9. This CDR3 region has 15 residues. The CDR3 DNA follows: TGTGCCACCAGCAGCCCCGGACGGCGGGAGTACGAGCAGTACTTC. It specifies CATSSPGRREYEQYF.

J is TRBJ1-5 and V is TRBV3-1 (or the pseudogene TRBV3-2); D is unclear. This CDR3 is built from 12 residues. Germline CDR1 and CDR2: LGHDT and YNNKEL (reference sequence). V was trimmed by 1 base and J by 2 bases, leaving 0 bases between them. CDR3 residues: CASSQGNQPQHF. For the CDR3, the DNA is TGTGCCAGCAGCCAAGGCAATCAGCCCCAGCATTTT.

This sequence joins TRBV9 and TRBJ1-6, with unresolved D. Germline values: CDR1 SGDLS, CDR2 YYNGEE. The V gene lost 0 bases and the J gene lost 8 bases, with 9 bases spanning the gap. The CDR3 has 14 residues. CDR3 sequence: CASSVGGFDSPLHF. The CDR3 DNA is TGTGCCAGCAGCGTAGGAGGTTTCGATTCACCCCTCCACTTT. Full variable domain (outside the CDR3, taken from reference TRBV9 and TRBJ1-6): DSGVTQTPKHLITATGQRVTLRCSPRSGDLSVYWYQQSLDQGLQFLIQYYNGEERAKGNILERFSAQQFPDLHSELNLSSLELGDSALYFCASSVGGFDSPLHFGNGTRLTVT.

The chain has TRBV7-3 and TRBJ2-7; D is possibly TRBD2 (6 bases). The CDR3 totals 13 residues. Trimming left V 6 bases short and J 6 bases short, with 15 bases between. Germline CDR1 reads SGHTA; CDR2 reads FQGTGA. DNA for the CDR3: TGTGCCAGCAGTTTGGACAACGGGGGCGAGCAGTACTTC. It yields the protein CASSLDNGGEQYF.